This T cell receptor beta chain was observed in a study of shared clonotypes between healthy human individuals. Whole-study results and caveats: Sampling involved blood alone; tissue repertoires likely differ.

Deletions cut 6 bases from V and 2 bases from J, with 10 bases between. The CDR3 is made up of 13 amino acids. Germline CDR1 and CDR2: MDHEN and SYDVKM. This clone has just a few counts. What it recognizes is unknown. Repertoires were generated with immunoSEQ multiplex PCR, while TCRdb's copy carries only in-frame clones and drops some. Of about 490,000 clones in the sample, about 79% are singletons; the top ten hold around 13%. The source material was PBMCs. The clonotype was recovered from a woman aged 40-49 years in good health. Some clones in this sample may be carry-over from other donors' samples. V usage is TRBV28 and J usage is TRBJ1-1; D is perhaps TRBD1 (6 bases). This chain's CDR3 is CASRTGINTEAFF. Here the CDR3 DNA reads TGTGCCAGCAGGACAGGCATCAACACTGAAGCTTTCTTT.